This T cell receptor beta chain was captured in a study of cytomegalovirus exposure and HLA in healthy donors. This PCR relied on a set of 60 Vbeta primers and 13 Jbeta primers. TCRdb's copy holds only in-frame clones and misses some; the assay was immunoSEQ multiplex PCR. The sample gives some 200,000 clones, approximately 82% of which show up once; 0.63% is in the top ten. This clone was seen more than once but under ten times. V dropped 10 bases and J dropped 2; count of bases not matched to a gene: 6. Germline assignment: CDR1 SNHLY and CDR2 FYNNEI. The CDR3 sequence is 13 residues long. The V gene is TRBV2, the J gene TRBJ2-7; 9 positions match TRBD1. The specimen sequenced was PBMCs. The receptor was isolated from a man aged 18 to 30 in good health and CMV-seronegative. CDR3 protein: CATATGGAYEQYF. As DNA, the CDR3 is TGTGCCACCGCAACAGGGGGCGCCTACGAGCAGTACTTC.